Following are 23 T cell receptor beta chains from one sample sequenced in a study of cytomegalovirus exposure and HLA in healthy donors. PCR amplification relied on 60 Vbeta primers (plus 13 Jbeta primers). Clones were read by immunoSEQ multiplex PCR, and TCRdb kept only the in-frame ones, dropping some. The sample lists 150,000 to 200,000 clones, around 80% occurring once. Sequenced input: PBMCs. Every receptor here comes from a woman between 18 and 29 years old in good health and CMV-seropositive.

V and J are TRBV28 and TRBJ1-4, with 10 bases aligning to TRBD1. V gave up 7 bases and J gave up 0 bases; unmatched junction bases: 11. The CDR3 runs 18 residues. The germline V gene has CDR1 MDHEN and CDR2 SYDVKM. CDR3 bases: TGTGCCAGCATGCCGGGACAGGGGTTCATATCAACTAATGAAAAACTGTTTTTT. It translates to CASMPGQGFISTNEKLFF.

This clone was observed a handful of times. V gene TRBV6-6 combines with J gene TRBJ2-5; D remains unclear. Per germline, CDR1 MNHNY and CDR2 SVGAGI (reference sequence). Trimming cost V 2 bases and J 9 bases, with 7 bases left between them. The CDR3 totals 11 residues. DNA of the CDR3: TGTGCCAGCAGTTACGGTTCAGCCCAGTACTTC. Translating it yields CASSYGSAQYF.

The rearrangement joins TRBV4-1 to TRBJ2-3; the match to TRBD2 covers 9 bases. The CDR3 runs to 16 residues. CDR1 is MGHRA and CDR2 is YSYEKL in the germline V gene. The J segment lost 2 bases and the V segment lost 0 bases, leaving 3 bases of the junction unmatched. Here the CDR3 reads CASSQDKRGVTDTQYF. CDR3 bases: TGCGCCAGCAGCCAAGATAAGCGGGGGGTCACAGATACGCAGTATTTT.

This chain uses TRBV9 with TRBJ2-1; the match to TRBD1 covers 9 bases. CDR1 is SGDLS, CDR2 YYNGEE, per germline. The V and J ends lost 2 bases and 4 bases, in that order; junction bases with no gene match: 13. The CDR3 is made up of 18 amino acids. DNA of the CDR3: TGTGCCAGCAGCGTCGACAAACTCGGACAGGGGCGGTACAATGAGCAGTTCTTC. Protein sequence: CASSVDKLGQGRYNEQFF. The full variable domain, its missing parts supplied by reference TRBV9 and TRBJ2-1, is DSGVTQTPKHLITATGQRVTLRCSPRSGDLSVYWYQQSLDQGLQFLIQYYNGEERAKGNILERFSAQQFPDLHSELNLSSLELGDSALYFCASSVDKLGQGRYNEQFFGPGTRLTVL.

The chain uses TRBV5-5 and TRBJ2-3, with a weak D call TRBD2 (6 bases). Trimming cost V 0 bases and J 0 bases, with 11 bases left between them. CDR1 is SGHKS and CDR2 is YYEKEE in the germline V gene (reference sequence). This CDR3 is built from 16 residues. CDR3 in amino acids: CASSLAGGGSTDTQYF. In DNA form, the CDR3 reads TGTGCCAGCAGCTTGGCCGGGGGAGGTAGCACAGATACGCAGTATTTT.

The chain recombines TRBV5-4 with TRBJ2-7, with 7 nucleotides matching TRBD2. The length of the CDR3 is 15 residues. J lost 2 bases, V lost 4 bases, and 9 bases had no gene match. Germline-derived CDR1 and CDR2 are SGHNT and YYREEE (reference sequence). CDR3 sequence reads: CASSPWGGEAYEQYV. Here the CDR3 DNA reads TGTGCCAGCAGCCCCTGGGGGGGAGAGGCCTACGAGCAGTACGTC.

The gene calls are TRBV7-2 and TRBJ2-3, with a tentative D call TRBD2 (7 bases). The germline V gene has CDR1 SGHTA and CDR2 FQGNSA. Trimming pared 4 bases from V and 6 bases from J, leaving 17 bases between. The CDR3 is 15 residues long. The chain's CDR3 is CASSSRGGGRDTQYF. The CDR3 nucleotides are TGTGCCAGCAGCTCTAGGGGGGGCGGTCGGGATACGCAGTATTTT.

The chain carries TRBV5-1 and TRBJ2-7; 10 bases fit TRBD1. The V gene's germline CDR1 is SGHRS and CDR2 YFSETQ. After removal of 6 bases from V and 3 bases from J, the junction contained 6 bases not matched to a gene. This CDR3 region has 14 residues. The CDR3 loop is CASNVDRGRYEQYF. CDR3 nucleotide sequence: TGCGCCAGCAATGTAGACAGGGGGCGCTACGAGCAGTACTTC.

The chain joins TRBV21-1 to TRBJ2-3; whether TRBD1, the table's D call, matches the DNA was not checked. TRBV21-1 is recorded as a pseudogene. CDR3 size: 15 residues. This CDR3 is CASSKMGADTDTQYF. In DNA form, the CDR3 reads TGTGCCAGCAGCAAAATGGGGGCAGACACAGATACGCAGTATTTT.

This clone has a handful of counts. The J gene is TRBJ1-4, the V gene TRBV9; D not resolved. V was clipped by 3 bases and J by 3 bases, with 12 bases between them. CDR1 SGDLS and CDR2 YYNGEE come from the germline V gene. The CDR3 length is 15 residues. The CDR3 DNA reads as TGTGCCAGCAGCGAAAGCGGAACCGCTAATGAAAAACTGTTTTTT. It yields the protein CASSESGTANEKLFF.

This chain connects TRBV4-2 to TRBJ1-4, with 8 bases lining up with TRBD1. Germline loops: CDR1 LGHNA, CDR2 YNFKEQ. The CDR3 spans 17 residues. Trimming at V came to 4 bases and at J to 1 base, leaving 8 bases not matched to a gene. In DNA form, the CDR3 reads TGTGCCAGCAGCCGAGGACAGGGTGGAGGAACTAATGAAAAACTGTTTTTT. Protein sequence: CASSRGQGGGTNEKLFF.

The chain uses TRBV5-4 and TRBJ2-7, with D possibly TRBD2 on 7 matching bases. In germline, CDR1 is SGHNT, CDR2 YYREEE (reference sequence). Trimming shortened V by 4 bases and J by 7 bases, and 18 bases separated the two germline ends. The CDR3 spans 14 residues. Written as DNA, the CDR3 is TGTGCCAGCAGCGGACGCGGGGGCCCTGGGGAGCAGTACTTC. Its protein product is CASSGRGGPGEQYF.

This rearrangement joins TRBV7-6 to TRBJ2-3, with D possibly matching TRBD1 (5 bases). The CDR3 has 14 residues. Trimming took off 5 bases at V and 1 base at J, with 10 bases between the two ends. The V gene's germline CDR1 is SGHVS and CDR2 FNYEAQ. The CDR3 DNA reads as TGTGCCAGCAGCAATGAAGGGGGCACAGATACGCAGTATTTT. Translating gives CASSNEGGTDTQYF.

The gene calls are TRBV5-1 and TRBJ2-1; 10 bases map to TRBD2. J gave up 5 bases and V 4 bases, and 9 bases lay outside the gene matches. CDR1 SGHRS and CDR2 YFSETQ come from the germline V gene. The CDR3 is 16 amino acids. CDR3 loop: CASSLASSGGNNEQFF. The CDR3 nucleotides are TGCGCCAGCAGCCTGGCTTCTAGCGGGGGCAACAATGAGCAGTTCTTC.

The gene calls are TRBV7-9 and TRBJ1-6; 9 bases fit TRBD1. CDR3 length: 15 residues. Germline trimming cut 3 bases from V and 8 bases from J; bases unmatched to any gene: 5. The germline V gene encodes CDR1 SEHNR and CDR2 FQNEAQ (reference sequence). CDR3: CASSLTGGMDSPLHF. CDR3 bases: TGTGCCAGCAGCTTGACAGGGGGGATGGATTCACCCCTCCACTTT. The full variable domain, rest sourced from reference TRBV7-9 and TRBJ1-6, is DTGVSQNPRHKITKRGQNVTFRCDPISEHNRLYWYRQTLGQGPEFLTYFQNEAQLEKSRLLSDRFSAERPKGSFSTLEIQRTEQGDSAMYLCASSLTGGMDSPLHFGNGTRLTVT.

This sequence joins TRBV27 and TRBJ1-2; 11 bases align to TRBD1. Unmatched junction bases numbered 5, after V lost 6 bases and J lost 8 bases. Germline V lookup: CDR1 MNHEY, CDR2 SMNVEV (reference sequence). This CDR3 comprises 13 residues. CDR3 nucleotides: TGTGCCAGCAGAGGGACAGGGGGTAAGGGCTACACCTTC. It translates to CASRGTGGKGYTF.

A single count supports this clone. The rearrangement joins TRBV5-4 to TRBJ2-6; D gene uncertain. The germline V gene encodes CDR1 SGHNT and CDR2 YYREEE (reference sequence). The V end was cut by 2 bases, the J end by 0 bases, with 6 bases between. The CDR3 loop spans 15 amino acids. CDR3 residues: CASSFIPSGANVLTF. For the CDR3, the DNA is TGTGCCAGCAGCTTCATCCCCTCTGGGGCCAACGTCCTGACTTTC.

The J gene is TRBJ2-1, the V gene TRBV9; TRBD2 is a possible D gene (6 bases). The germline gives CDR1 SGDLS, CDR2 YYNGEE. The CDR3 spans 14 residues. V shed 2 bases and J shed 9 bases, with 15 bases lying between them. CDR3 bases: TGTGCCAGCAGCGTGGGAGGAGGGGCAGGTGAGCAGTTCTTC. It encodes CASSVGGGAGEQFF.

V usage is TRBV2 and J usage is TRBJ2-1; perhaps TRBD2 as D (6 bases). The CDR3 runs to 13 residues. CDR1 and CDR2 (germline): SNHLY, FYNNEI. V was clipped by 6 bases and J by 5 bases, with 11 bases between them. The DNA of the CDR3 is TGTGCCAGCAGCGGGGGAGCTAACAATGAGCAGTTCTTC. Amino acids: CASSGGANNEQFF.

The V gene is TRBV5-1, the J gene TRBJ1-2, with 7 bases identical to TRBD1. The germline V gene encodes CDR1 SGHRS and CDR2 YFSETQ. This CDR3 contains 18 residues. V was clipped by 1 base and J by 0 bases; unmatched bases: 12. For the CDR3, the DNA is TGCGCCAGCAGCTTGAGTTACGGGGGACAGTCAACTAACTATGGCTACACCTTC. This codes for CASSLSYGGQSTNYGYTF.

The V and J genes are TRBV11-3 and TRBJ2-2; tentative D call: TRBD2 (6 bases). This CDR3 spans 13 amino acids. The germline V gene encodes CDR1 SGHNT and CDR2 YENEEA. V was pared by 4 bases and J by 8 bases, with 11 bases between. The CDR3 DNA reads TGTGCCAGCAGCTATCAGACTAGGGGGGAGCTGTTTTTT. Amino acid sequence: CASSYQTRGELFF. Full variable domain (remainder filled in from reference TRBV11-3 and TRBJ2-2): EAGVVQSPRYKIIEKKQPVAFWCNPISGHNTLYWYLQNLGQGPELLIRYENEEAVDDSQLPKDRFSAERLKGVDSTLKIQPAELGDSAVYLCASSYQTRGELFFGEGSRLTVL.

The chain recombines TRBV19 with TRBJ1-2, with D unclear. Germline V gene sequence: CDR1 LNHDA, CDR2 SQIVND (reference sequence). The germline V and J ends were trimmed by 7 bases and 6 bases, with 12 bases remaining between them. This CDR3 comprises 12 residues. The CDR3 region is CASISNDDGYTF. The CDR3 DNA reads TGTGCCAGTATTAGTAACGATGATGGCTACACCTTC.

This chain joins TRBV9 and TRBJ2-5; 7 nucleotides line up with TRBD1. Per germline, CDR1 SGDLS and CDR2 YYNGEE. The CDR3 is 14 amino acids. The junction had 12 bases not matched to a gene; V was cut back by 4 bases and J by 9 bases. The CDR3 loop is CASSLGQPQAAQYF. CDR3 bases: TGTGCCAGCAGCTTGGGACAGCCCCAGGCGGCCCAGTACTTC.